This entry lists 28 T cell receptor beta chains sequenced from one sample in a study of cytomegalovirus exposure and HLA in healthy donors. This PCR relied on a set of 60 Vbeta primers and 13 Jbeta primers. Method: immunoSEQ multiplex PCR; TCRdb's copy keeps in-frame clones and lacks some. The profile shows around 240,000 clones, 82% of them singletons. The sequenced material came from PBMCs. The receptors here all came from a woman between 35 and 50 years old in good health and CMV-seropositive.

The rearrangement uses TRBV29-1 and TRBJ1-1; 8 bases fit TRBD1. V lost 6 bases and J lost 3; bases outside the gene matches: 3. Germline V gene lookup returns CDR1 SQVTM and CDR2 ANQGSEA. This CDR3 has 12 residues. The CDR3 region has the DNA TGCAGCGTCGCGGACAGGGACACTGAAGCTTTCTTT. It yields the protein CSVADRDTEAFF.

The chain is built from TRBV4-3 and TRBJ2-2; TRBD2 matches 12 bases. J was trimmed by 1 base and V by 1 base; bases with no gene match: 4. CDR3 length: 18 amino acids. Germline CDR1 and CDR2: LGHNA and YSLEER. CDR3 DNA sequence: TGCGCCAGCAGCCAAGCCCAGACTAGCGGGGGGAACACCGGGGAGCTGTTTTTT. Protein sequence: CASSQAQTSGGNTGELFF.

The genes are TRBV5-4 and TRBJ1-3; D perhaps matches TRBD1 (6 bases). The ends were cut back, 0 bases at V and 3 bases at J, with 10 bases in the middle. The CDR3 consists of 15 residues. Germline CDR1 is SGHNT and CDR2 is YYREEE (reference sequence). CDR3 bases: TGTGCCAGCAGCTTGGGACAGGTCGGTGGAAACACCATATATTTT. It codes for CASSLGQVGGNTIYF.

This clone has only one observation. The chain combines TRBV28 with TRBJ2-6; possibly TRBD1 for D (6 bases). Germline-derived CDR1 and CDR2 are MDHEN and SYDVKM. The CDR3 is made up of 14 amino acids. Deletions cut 6 bases from V and 2 bases from J, with 8 bases between. The CDR3 sequence: CASRYRAGANVLTF. DNA of the CDR3: TGTGCCAGCAGGTACAGGGCTGGGGCCAACGTCCTGACTTTC. The full variable domain, its missing parts supplied by reference TRBV28 and TRBJ2-6, is DVKVTQSSRYLVKRTGEKVFLECVQDMDHENMFWYRQDPGLGLRLIYFSYDVKMKEKGDIPEGYSVSREKKERFSLILESASTNQTSMYLCASRYRAGANVLTFGAGSRLTVL.

The J gene is TRBJ1-2, the V gene TRBV4-3, with 12 bases identical to TRBD1. CDR3 length: 17 residues. CDR1 and CDR2 (germline): LGHNA, YSLEER. V lost 5 bases to trimming and J lost 4 bases; unmatched junction nucleotides: 11. The CDR3 region is CASSNRDRGLLGYGYTF. The CDR3 DNA sequence: TGCGCCAGCAGCAACCGGGACAGGGGGCTCTTAGGCTATGGCTACACCTTC.

This chain links TRBV12-5 with TRBJ1-1, with D perhaps TRBD1 (6 bases). Germline values: CDR1 LGHNT, CDR2 FRNRAP. This CDR3 comprises 13 residues. Trimming stripped 6 bases from V and 2 bases from J, with 10 bases between. Here the CDR3 reads CASGRQANTEAFF. The CDR3 DNA reads as TGTGCTAGTGGACGACAGGCTAACACTGAAGCTTTCTTT.

V and J are TRBV25-1 and TRBJ2-5, with a weak D call TRBD1 (5 bases). Trimming shortened V by 3 bases and J by 5 bases, and 10 bases separated the two germline ends. This CDR3 is built from 13 residues. Germline V gene sequence: CDR1 MGHDK, CDR2 SYGVNS. CDR3 amino acids: CASSDSRAETQYF. CDR3 DNA: TGTGCCAGCAGTGATAGCAGGGCGGAGACCCAGTACTTC.

The V and J genes are TRBV5-1 and TRBJ1-5, with D unclear. This CDR3 has 15 amino acids. With 4 bases removed from V and 4 bases from J, the gap between germline ends came to 15 bases. The germline gives CDR1 SGHRS, CDR2 YFSETQ. Here the CDR3 DNA reads TGCGCCAGCAGCCTTGATGGGAGGAGTAATCAGCCCCAGCATTTT. Translating gives CASSLDGRSNQPQHF.

The chain has TRBV7-2 and TRBJ2-2; 12 bases fit TRBD2. CDR1 is SGHTA and CDR2 is FQGNSA in the germline V gene. V lost 9 bases, J lost 0 bases, and 5 bases stayed unmatched. The CDR3 loop spans 16 amino acids. CDR3 residues: CASKTSGSSNTGELFF. CDR3 bases: TGTGCCAGTAAGACTAGCGGGAGCTCGAACACCGGGGAGCTGTTTTTT.

The V call is TRBV7-2, the J call TRBJ2-3; 16 bases map to TRBD2. The length of the CDR3 is 17 residues. V dropped 0 bases and J dropped 7; count of bases not matched to a gene: 4. CDR1 and CDR2 from the germline V gene are SGHTA and FQGNSA. The CDR3 loop is CASSLAGTSGRANTQYF. In DNA, the CDR3 is TGTGCCAGCAGCTTAGCCGGGACTAGCGGGAGGGCGAATACGCAGTATTTT.

The chain recombines TRBV4-3 with TRBJ1-2; possible D gene TRBD1, 5 bases. This CDR3 has 14 amino acids. V lost 1 base and J lost 2, with 8 bases in between. Germline V gene lookup returns CDR1 LGHNA and CDR2 YSLEER. This CDR3 is CASSQGDLNYGYTF. The CDR3 DNA reads as TGCGCCAGCAGCCAAGGGGACTTAAACTATGGCTACACCTTC.

This chain links TRBV7-2 with TRBJ2-5; 9 bases are a match to TRBD1. CDR3 size: 14 residues. Germline CDR1 is SGHTA and CDR2 is FQGNSA. V was clipped by 6 bases and J by 3 bases; unmatched bases: 5. CDR3 bases: TGTGCCAGCAGGTCGAGGACAGGGGAAGAGACCCAGTACTTC. Translating it yields CASRSRTGEETQYF.

In nucleotides, the CDR3 is TGTGCCAGCAGCTTAGGATATAGGGGTAGGGAAAAACTGTTTTTT. Its protein is CASSLGYRGREKLFF. The rearrangement uses TRBV7-8 and TRBJ1-4, with D possibly matching TRBD1 (5 bases). V dropped 1 base and J dropped 8 bases, with 14 bases sitting between them. The CDR3 contains 15 residues. CDR1 and CDR2 (germline): SGHVS, FQNEAQ.

The chain couples TRBV7-8 to TRBJ2-2; D is unclear. Looked up from germline, CDR1 is SGHVS and CDR2 is FQNEAQ. V was pared by 5 bases and J by 7 bases, with 11 bases between. The CDR3 consists of 13 residues. The CDR3 nucleotides are TGTGCCAGCAGCCTACTTTATGGCGGGGAGCTGTTTTTT. It encodes CASSLLYGGELFF.

This chain links TRBV6-5 with TRBJ2-7; D possibly corresponds to TRBD1 (5 bases). The CDR3 sequence is 13 residues long. Germline V gene lookup returns CDR1 MNHEY and CDR2 SVGAGI. V was cut by 8 bases and J by 3 bases, with 14 bases left in between. DNA for the CDR3: TGTGCCAGCGGCCCAGGGCCTCACTACGAGCAGTACTTC. Protein: CASGPGPHYEQYF.

The gene calls are TRBV11-1 and TRBJ1-1; weak D call: TRBD1 (6 bases). The germline V gene has CDR1 SGHAT and CDR2 FQDESV (reference sequence). The CDR3 contains 15 residues. The V end was cut by 6 bases, the J end by 4 bases, with 18 bases between. The DNA of the CDR3 is TGTGCCAGCAGATCACAGGGAGTCCTGCGCACTGAAGCTTTCTTT. Translation gives CASRSQGVLRTEAFF.

V usage is TRBV12-5 and J usage is TRBJ1-1; D remains ambiguous. Trimming cost V 3 bases and J 8 bases, with 10 bases left between them. The CDR3 is 12 residues long. Germline assignment: CDR1 LGHNT and CDR2 FRNRAP. CDR3 sequence: CASGLRELEAFF. CDR3 sequence (DNA): TGTGCTAGTGGTTTAAGAGAGTTAGAAGCTTTCTTT.

This clone was counted once. V and J are TRBV13 and TRBJ2-2; D is unclear. CDR3 size: 14 residues. The ends were cut back, 3 bases at V and 4 bases at J, with 9 bases in the middle. In germline, CDR1 is PRHDT, CDR2 FYEKMQ (reference sequence). The CDR3 loop reads CASSFGESTGELFF. The CDR3, as DNA: TGTGCCAGCAGCTTCGGAGAGAGCACCGGGGAGCTGTTTTTT.

This chain joins TRBV7-2 and TRBJ2-1; the D gene is possibly TRBD2 (6 bases). This CDR3 is 13 amino acids long. CDR1 and CDR2 (germline): SGHTA, FQGNSA. V lost 7 bases and J lost 6, with 13 bases in between. For the CDR3, the DNA is TGTGCCAGCAACGGGAGAGTAGGCAATGAGCAGTTCTTC. It is translated as CASNGRVGNEQFF.

This sequence joins TRBV7-9 and TRBJ2-7, with 7 bases aligning to TRBD1. V was pared by 7 bases and J by 1 base, with 7 bases of the junction left unmatched. Germline V CDR1 and CDR2: SEHNR, FQNEAQ (reference sequence). The CDR3 length is 14 residues. The CDR3 DNA reads as TGTGCCAGCATACGGGACAGTGCTTCCTACGAGCAGTACTTC. It yields the protein CASIRDSASYEQYF.

This chain joins TRBV19 and TRBJ1-5; the match to TRBD1 covers 8 bases. CDR3 length: 13 amino acids. Germline-derived CDR1 and CDR2 are LNHDA and SQIVND (reference sequence). V shed 4 bases and J 7 bases; nucleotides not matched to a gene: 3. The CDR3 DNA reads TGTGCCAGTAGTAGGGGACAGGCACAGCCCCAGCATTTT. Protein product: CASSRGQAQPQHF.

This clone was counted a few times. The V call is TRBV28, the J call TRBJ2-3; TRBD1 aligns across 8 bases. This CDR3 is built from 15 residues. Germline trimming cut 4 bases from V and 4 bases from J; bases unmatched to any gene: 7. CDR1 is MDHEN and CDR2 is SYDVKM in the germline V gene. The CDR3 loop reads CASSYQDRVADTQYF. CDR3 coding DNA: TGTGCCAGCAGTTACCAGGACAGGGTCGCAGATACGCAGTATTTT.

The chain recombines TRBV6-6 with TRBJ1-5, with 7 bases that match TRBD1. The germline CDR1 and CDR2 sequences are MNHNY and SVGAGI (reference sequence). The CDR3 is 15 residues long. V shed 2 bases and J 6 bases; nucleotides not matched to a gene: 7. The CDR3 protein is CASSYNRGWGQPQHF. CDR3 bases: TGTGCCAGCAGTTACAACAGGGGATGGGGTCAGCCCCAGCATTTT.

The chain couples TRBV6-1 to TRBJ1-2, with 9 nucleotides matching TRBD1. CDR1 MNHNS and CDR2 SASEGT come from the germline V gene. The CDR3 consists of 17 residues. Trimming cost V 2 bases and J 3 bases; bases outside gene matches: 10. CDR3 nucleotide sequence: TGTGCCAGCAGTGAATATGTTCTCGGGACAGGGTACTATGGCTACACCTTC. Translation gives CASSEYVLGTGYYGYTF.

The chain has TRBV10-3 and TRBJ2-1, with 8 bases aligning to TRBD1. This CDR3 is 14 amino acids long. With V trimmed by 1 base and J by 9 bases, 5 bases remained unmatched. Germline values: CDR1 ENHRY, CDR2 SYGVKD. The DNA for the CDR3 is TGTGCCATCAGTGAGTTTACAGGGGGATCTGAGCAGTTCTTC. Protein: CAISEFTGGSEQFF.

V and J are TRBV19 and TRBJ2-5; no clear D gene. V shed 4 bases and J shed 2 bases, with 17 bases lying between them. Per germline, CDR1 LNHDA and CDR2 SQIVND (reference sequence). The CDR3 sequence is 16 residues long. This chain's CDR3 is CASSSPPGSAQETQYF. The CDR3 DNA follows: TGTGCCAGTAGTAGCCCCCCAGGATCCGCACAAGAGACCCAGTACTTC.

The chain joins TRBV30 to TRBJ1-1; 7 bases are a match to TRBD1. Per germline, CDR1 GTSNPN and CDR2 SVGIG (reference sequence). The CDR3 totals 15 residues. With 0 bases clipped from V and 1 base from J, the junction kept 5 bases outside the gene matches. CDR3 residues: CAWSVRAGGNTEAFF. For the CDR3, the DNA is TGTGCCTGGAGTGTACGGGCAGGGGGGAACACTGAAGCTTTCTTT.

This clone was seen a single time. DNA for the CDR3: TGTGCCAGCACCTTGACCCCTTCTAGTGTAAACACCGGGGAGCTGTTTTTT. This translates into CASTLTPSSVNTGELFF. The chain recombines TRBV7-2 with TRBJ2-2; no clear D gene. CDR1 and CDR2 (germline): SGHTA, FQGNSA. This CDR3 is built from 17 residues. V shed 7 bases and J shed 2 bases, with 20 bases lying between them.